The 3 T cell receptor beta chains below come from one sample, sequenced in a study of T cells in localized non-small cell lung cancer. Libraries were prepared by immunoSEQ multiplex PCR; TCRdb keeps only in-frame clonotypes and omits some of them. The sample lists 40,000 to 50,000 clones; 86% were seen once. This specimen was peripheral blood, taken before any cancer treatment. The receptors here all came from a woman aged 18-55 years with stage III lung adenocarcinoma.

This rearrangement joins TRBV5-6 to TRBJ1-1, with 7 positions matching TRBD1. CDR3 length: 18 amino acids. Germline-derived CDR1 and CDR2 are SGHDT and YYEEEE. The junction had 22 bases not matched to a gene; V was cut back by 2 bases and J by 9 bases. The CDR3 region has the DNA TGTGCCAGCAGCTTCCGGGACAGCGTAGTTAGGGCTCCGAATCAAGCTTTCTTT. Protein sequence: CASSFRDSVVRAPNQAFF.

V is TRBV15 and J is TRBJ1-1; no reliable D call. Germline lookup yields CDR1 LNHNV and CDR2 YYDKDF (reference sequence). The CDR3 is 14 residues long. Trimming stripped 5 bases from V and 4 bases from J, with 14 bases between. The CDR3 DNA sequence: TGTGCCACCAGCCCTGGGTATCAGACCACTGAAGCTTTCTTT. It translates to CATSPGYQTTEAFF.

The chain uses TRBV5-5 and TRBJ1-6; perhaps TRBD1 as D (5 bases). Germline-derived CDR1 and CDR2 are SGHKS and YYEKEE (reference sequence). This CDR3 has 15 residues. V was shortened by 4 bases and J by 8 bases, with 16 bases between the two germline ends. The CDR3 nucleotides are TGTGCCAGCAGCCTACGGCCGGGGCCCGATTCACCCCTCCACTTT. Protein: CASSLRPGPDSPLHF.